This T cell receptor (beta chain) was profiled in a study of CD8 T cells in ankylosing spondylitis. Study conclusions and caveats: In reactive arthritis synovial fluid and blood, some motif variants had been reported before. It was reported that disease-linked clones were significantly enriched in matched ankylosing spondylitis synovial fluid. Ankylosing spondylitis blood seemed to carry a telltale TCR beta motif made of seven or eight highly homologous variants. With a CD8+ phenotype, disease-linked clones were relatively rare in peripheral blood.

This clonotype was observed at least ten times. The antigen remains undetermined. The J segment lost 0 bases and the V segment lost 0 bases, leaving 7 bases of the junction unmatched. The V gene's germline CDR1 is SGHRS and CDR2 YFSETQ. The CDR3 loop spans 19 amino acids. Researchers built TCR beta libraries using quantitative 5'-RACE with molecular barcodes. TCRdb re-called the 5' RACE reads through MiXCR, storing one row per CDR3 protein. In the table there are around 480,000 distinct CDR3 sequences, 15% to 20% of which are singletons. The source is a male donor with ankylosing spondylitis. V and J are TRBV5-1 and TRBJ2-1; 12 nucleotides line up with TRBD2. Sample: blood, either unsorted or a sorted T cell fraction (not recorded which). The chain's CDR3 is CASSLGATSGSLSYNEQFF. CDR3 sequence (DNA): TGCGCCAGCAGCTTGGGGGCGACTAGCGGGAGCCTCTCCTACAATGAGCAGTTCTTC.